The TCR beta chain described here comes from a study of CD8 T cells in Susac syndrome (dated 2019 in TCRdb). Concerning the study at large: The study used repertoire sequencing to test whether antigen drove CD8+ T cell activation and differentiation in Susac syndrome. Clonality of the CD8+ T cell repertoire was compared between about a dozen healthy donors, around 14 Susac syndrome patients and under 16 multiple sclerosis patients.

CDR1 is given as MNHEY and CDR2 as SVGAGI, both from the germline V gene. Trimming costs V 6 bases and J 7 bases, and their ends lie 13 bases apart. The CDR3 measures 12 amino acids from cysteine to phenylalanine. Only CDR3 DNA remains: 36 bases, in frame from the first base. Peripheral blood CD8+ and CD4+ T cells from healthy donors, Susac syndrome patients and multiple sclerosis patients were profiled by high-throughput TCR beta sequencing. Healthy donors were included as age- and sex-matched controls. CD8+ TEMRA cells were enriched by FACS, while bulk CD8+ and CD4+ T cells were purified by magnetic negative isolation. Blood was collected in EDTA tubes and processed within 24 hours, with PBMCs isolated through density gradient centrifugation. PBMCs intended for TCR sequencing were cryopreserved in liquid nitrogen and were subsequently thawed in a 37 degrees C water bath. The sorted or isolated CD4+, CD8+ and CD8+ TEMRA cells reached a purity of at least 90%.

Overall study results and their limits: The TCR sequencing and HLA analysis was acknowledged to have included a relatively small number of individuals.

Notes on this clonotype: It has no known antigen specificity. Base qualities are not recorded, but no much larger clone differs from it by a single base.

RNA was extracted using the RNeasy kit, and roughly 0.45 to 1 ug of the RNA was reverse transcribed with random hexamers. The immunoSEQ multiplex PCR assay, covering 54 Vbeta and 13 Jbeta segments, was used to amplify TCR beta CDR3 regions. To correct PCR amplification bias, a synthetic template baseline was used for both primer optimization and computational correction. In the original analysis: Reads were annotated to V, D and J genes per IMGT and analyzed with immunoSEQ Analyzer, keeping only productive sequences. Clonality was computed as one minus Shannon entropy normalized by log2 of the number of productive unique sequences. For each patient and control, public and private clones were evaluated within the 100 most prevalent clones. Clones were defined as Susac-specific if absent from the healthy and MS cohorts, from roughly 1,100 published viral clones and from other ImmuneACCESS disease sequences. TCRdb reran the public reads through fastp at Q25 and MiXCR, keeping productive beta chains. CDR3 protein sequences are deduplicated, and each keeps its most common genes and DNA. The V and J calls were not made by the authors but by TCRdb's processing. Present in this sample are over 95,000 distinct CDR3 sequences, around 90% of which were seen just once. About 0.12% of the sample goes to the ten largest clones.

The chain joins TRBV6-5 to TRBJ2-7; the D gene is not confidently resolved. Source material: CD8+ T cells from PBMCs. The receptor was isolated from a human donor in good health. The CDR3 region has the sequence CASSPNLREQYF. In nucleotide form, the sequence is TGTGCCAGCAGCCCAAATCTCAGGGAGCAGTACTTC.